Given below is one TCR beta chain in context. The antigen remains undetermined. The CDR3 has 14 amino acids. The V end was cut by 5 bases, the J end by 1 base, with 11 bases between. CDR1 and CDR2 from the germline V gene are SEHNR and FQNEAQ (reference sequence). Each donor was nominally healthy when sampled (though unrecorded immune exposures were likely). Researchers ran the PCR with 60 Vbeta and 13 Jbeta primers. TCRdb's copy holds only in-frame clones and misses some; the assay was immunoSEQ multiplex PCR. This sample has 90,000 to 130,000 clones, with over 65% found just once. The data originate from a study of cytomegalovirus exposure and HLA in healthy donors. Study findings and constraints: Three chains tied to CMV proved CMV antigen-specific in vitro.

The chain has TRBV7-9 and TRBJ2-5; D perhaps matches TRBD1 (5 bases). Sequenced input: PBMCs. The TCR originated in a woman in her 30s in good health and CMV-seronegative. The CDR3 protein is CASSTPGSQETQYF. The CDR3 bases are TGTGCCAGCAGCACACCAGGGTCCCAAGAGACCCAGTACTTC.